One T cell receptor (beta chain) is described in this entry. Its antigen remains unknown. This record comes from a study of T cell responses to AZD1222 COVID-19 vaccine. Study-wide background: Pooled in the analysis were second doses at about 4 or about 12 weeks. General study points: The donor cohort was predominantly white British with a female majority, and clonal diversity may have been underestimated.

The method was immunoSEQ multiplex PCR; TCRdb's version includes in-frame clones alone and lacks a portion of them. This table holds roughly 150,000 clones, about 93% found once. V dropped 3 bases and J dropped 4; count of bases not matched to a gene: 11. Germline-derived CDR1 and CDR2 are LNHNV and YYDKDF (reference sequence). The CDR3 is 16 residues long. The sample here was peripheral blood, taken on day 0 of AZD1222 vaccination. The receptor comes from an adult in good health. The chain combines TRBV15 with TRBJ1-1, with 7 positions matching TRBD1. CDR3 loop: CATSRGDREEGTEAFF. DNA for the CDR3: TGTGCCACCAGCAGGGGAGACAGGGAAGAAGGCACTGAAGCTTTCTTT. Looking up the rest from reference TRBV15 and TRBJ1-1 gives the full variable domain: DAMVIQNPRYQVTQFGKPVTLSCSQTLNHNVMYWYQQKSSQAPKLLFHYYDKDFNNEADTPDNFQSRRPNTSFCFLDIRSPGLGDTAMYLCATSRGDREEGTEAFFGQGTRLTVV.